Listed below are T cell receptor beta chains from one sample, sequenced in a study of cytomegalovirus exposure and HLA in healthy donors. Repertoires were generated with immunoSEQ multiplex PCR, while TCRdb's copy carries only in-frame clones and drops some. The sample includes fewer than 150,000 clones, 70% to 85% of them seen just once. The sequenced material came from PBMCs. These receptors all stem from a man aged 30 to 45 in good health and CMV-seropositive. CDR3s include the opening cysteine and the closing phenylalanine or tryptophan. A D gene is named only where the DNA matches it firmly. Where a row states a size, it is once, few, many or the class of an expanded clone; other rows omit it.

clone size,V gene,J gene,D gene,CDR3 protein,CDR3 DNA
.,TRBV5-4,TRBJ1-2,TRBD1,CASKLGQGPSYGYTF,TGTGCCAGCAAATTGGGACAGGGGCCATCTTATGGCTACACCTTC
.,TRBV11-2,TRBJ2-7,TRBD2,CASSLGGLAGGVGYEQYF,TGTGCCAGCAGCTTAGGAGGACTAGCGGGGGGGGTAGGATACGAGCAGTACTTC
.,TRBV18,TRBJ2-5,TRBD2,CASSAVLLAGGQETQYF,TGTGCCAGCTCAGCCGTACTTCTAGCGGGAGGGCAAGAGACCCAGTACTTC
.,TRBV29-1,TRBJ2-7,TRBD2,CSVLAGEEYEQYF,TGCAGCGTGCTAGCGGGAGAGGAATACGAGCAGTACTTC
.,TRBV12-5,TRBJ2-7,TRBD2,CASGFVAGGLKSYEQYF,TGTGCTAGTGGTTTCGTTGCGGGGGGGCTTAAATCTTACGAGCAGTACTTC
.,TRBV7-9,TRBJ1-1,.,CASSLNRAAFF,TGTGCCAGCAGCTTAAACAGGGCGGCTTTCTTT
.,TRBV5-1,TRBJ1-2,TRBD1,CASSGQGGNYGYTF,TGCGCCAGCAGCGGCCAGGGGGGAAACTATGGCTACACCTTC
.,TRBV2,TRBJ2-7,TRBD2,CASSEAMAGEGEQYF,TGTGCCAGCAGTGAAGCGATGGCGGGAGAAGGCGAGCAGTACTTC
.,TRBV2,TRBJ1-3,TRBD1,CASSGRQGSISNTGNTIYF,TGTGCCAGCAGTGGAAGACAGGGGTCTATTTCGAACACTGGAAACACCATATATTTT
.,TRBV7-2,TRBJ2-2,TRBD1,CASSPGQGGTGELFF,TGTGCCAGCAGCCCCGGACAGGGTGGGACCGGGGAGCTGTTTTTT
.,TRBV27,TRBJ2-2,TRBD1,CASRNRGYTGELFF,TGTGCCAGCAGGAACAGGGGGTACACCGGGGAGCTGTTTTTT
once,TRBV10-2,TRBJ2-7,.,CASSGTAYEQYF,TGCGCCAGCAGTGGGACAGCCTACGAGCAGTACTTC
.,TRBV15,TRBJ1-4,TRBD1,CATSRDAGGTTNEKLFF,TGTGCCACCAGCAGAGATGCAGGGGGGACAACTAATGAAAAACTGTTTTTT
.,TRBV27,TRBJ1-6,.,CASSLVGVNSPLHF,TGTGCCAGCAGTTTAGTCGGGGTAAATTCACCCCTCCACTTT
.,TRBV23-1,TRBJ1-2,.,CAITGTYGYTF,TGCGCCATCACAGGGACCTATGGCTACACCTTC
.,TRBV7-2,TRBJ2-1,TRBD2,CASSLTASGRYYEQFF,TGTGCCAGCAGCCTCACAGCTAGCGGGAGGTACTATGAGCAGTTCTTC
few,TRBV15,TRBJ1-5,.,CATSREPQQPQHF,TGTGCCACCAGCAGAGAGCCCCAGCAGCCCCAGCATTTT
.,TRBV10-1,TRBJ1-5,.,CASSDGGLAEPQHF,TGCGCCAGCAGTGACGGAGGGCTTGCTGAGCCCCAGCATTTT
.,TRBV7-8,TRBJ2-1,TRBD1,CASSPGDRGLEKQFF,TGTGCCAGCAGCCCTGGGGACAGGGGGCTGGAAAAGCAGTTCTTC
few,TRBV5-6,TRBJ2-7,.,CASSSKYEQYF,TGTGCCAGCAGCTCAAAATACGAGCAGTACTTC
few,TRBV30,TRBJ1-1,TRBD1,CAGRTGRWTEAFF,TGTGCCGGAAGGACAGGGAGGTGGACTGAAGCTTTCTTT
.,TRBV6-6,TRBJ1-1,TRBD1,CASSLGQGATEAFF,TGTGCCAGCAGTTTAGGACAGGGGGCTACTGAAGCTTTCTTT
few,TRBV9,TRBJ2-3,.,CASSVAHTDTQYF,TGTGCCAGCAGCGTAGCACACACAGATACGCAGTATTTT
.,TRBV9,TRBJ2-3,TRBD1,CASSVVAGGADTQYF,TGTGCCAGCAGCGTAGTGGCAGGGGGCGCAGATACGCAGTATTTT
.,TRBV6-5,TRBJ2-3,TRBD2,CASRSAGADTQYF,TGTGCCTCCAGGTCAGCGGGAGCAGATACGCAGTATTTT
.,TRBV6-1,TRBJ2-1,TRBD2,CASSELAGGPNEQFF,TGTGCCAGCAGTGAACTAGCGGGGGGGCCCAATGAGCAGTTCTTC
once,TRBV29-1,TRBJ1-1,TRBD1,CSVESGQGTRSAEAFF,TGCAGCGTGGAGTCGGGACAGGGGACGAGGAGCGCTGAAGCTTTCTTT
few,TRBV13,TRBJ2-7,TRBD1,CASSWSLQGAGEQYF,TGTGCCAGCAGCTGGTCCCTACAGGGGGCCGGCGAGCAGTACTTC
once,TRBV10-3,TRBJ2-3,TRBD1,CAISEGTGSTDTQYF,TGTGCCATCAGTGAGGGGACAGGGAGCACAGATACGCAGTATTTT
.,TRBV11-1,TRBJ1-5,.,CASSLGRGQPQHF,TGTGCCAGCAGCTTGGGTCGGGGACAGCCCCAGCATTTT
few,TRBV2,TRBJ2-3,.,CASSEVALRADTQYF,TGTGCCAGCAGTGAGGTGGCTCTCCGGGCAGATACGCAGTATTTT
.,TRBV18,TRBJ1-2,.,CASSDRNYGYTF,TGTGCCAGCTCAGACAGAAACTATGGCTACACCTTC
many,TRBV7-9,TRBJ2-1,.,CASSLTGISYNEQFF,TGTGCCAGCAGCTTAACAGGGATTTCCTACAATGAGCAGTTCTTC
.,TRBV6-6,TRBJ2-3,TRBD2,CASRTGLAGTDTQYF,TGTGCCAGCAGGACAGGACTAGCGGGCACAGATACGCAGTATTTT
.,TRBV5-6,TRBJ2-1,.,CASSLAAEEQFF,TGTGCCAGCAGCTTGGCGGCGGAAGAGCAGTTCTTC
.,TRBV5-6,TRBJ1-1,.,CASSLGPRTRGTPEAFF,TGTGCCAGCAGCTTGGGCCCGAGGACAAGGGGAACCCCTGAAGCTTTCTTT
.,TRBV9,TRBJ2-1,TRBD2,CASSVDERGAYNEQFF,TGTGCCAGCAGCGTAGACGAGCGGGGGGCGTACAATGAGCAGTTCTTC
.,TRBV4-1,TRBJ1-2,.,CASSQPVQGIPYGYTF,TGCGCCAGCAGCCAACCCGTCCAGGGTATCCCTTATGGCTACACCTTC
.,TRBV6-5,TRBJ2-2,TRBD1,CASIQDRGWTGELFF,TGTGCCAGCATCCAGGACAGGGGATGGACCGGGGAGCTGTTTTTT
few,TRBV2,TRBJ2-5,.,CASMEQPQETQYF,TGTGCCAGCATGGAACAGCCCCAAGAGACCCAGTACTTC